The entry below gives a single T cell receptor beta chain sequence along with its context. The antigen is undetermined. Extraction of 1.5 to 2.5 micrograms of genomic DNA from cryopreserved PBMCs supplied material for TCR beta libraries. Assay used: immunoSEQ multiplex PCR; TCRdb lists only in-frame clones, some missing. The sample yields around 60,000 clones, approximately 75% seen once. Trimming took 6 bases from V and 10 from J, leaving 15 bases between them. CDR3 length: 12 amino acids. CDR1 and CDR2 (germline): SGHTA, FQGNSA. This sample is drawn from a study of cytotoxic CD8 clonotypes in ibrutinib-treated CLL. Overall study results and limits: Clonotypes that were public were uncommon, and they contracted or stayed stable on treatment.

This TCR was recovered from a human donor with chronic lymphocytic leukemia. The sample consisted of PBMCs, taken after 12 months of ibrutinib treatment. The genes are TRBV7-2 and TRBJ1-1; no clear D gene. The CDR3 DNA reads as TGTGCCAGCAGTCTAAACCCCCTTGTAGCTTTCTTT. It is translated as CASSLNPLVAFF.